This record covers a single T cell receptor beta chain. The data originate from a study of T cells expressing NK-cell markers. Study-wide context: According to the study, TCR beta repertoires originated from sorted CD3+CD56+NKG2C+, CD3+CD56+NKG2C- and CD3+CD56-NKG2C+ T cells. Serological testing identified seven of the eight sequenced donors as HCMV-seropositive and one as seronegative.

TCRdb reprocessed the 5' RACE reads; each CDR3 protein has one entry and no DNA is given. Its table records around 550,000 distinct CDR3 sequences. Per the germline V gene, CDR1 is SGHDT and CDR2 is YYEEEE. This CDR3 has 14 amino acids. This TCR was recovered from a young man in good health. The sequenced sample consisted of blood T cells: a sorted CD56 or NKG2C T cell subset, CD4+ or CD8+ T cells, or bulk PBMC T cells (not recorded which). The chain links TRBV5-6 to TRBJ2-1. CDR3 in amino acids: CASSFGLGDNEQFF.